The next 21 T cell receptor beta chains were all read from a single sample in a study of low-dose radiotherapy and immunotherapy resistance in tumors. First-strand cDNA used TRAV- and TRBV-specific primers, covering alpha and beta chains. It was with a constant-region primer and a V-primer adapter that TCRs were amplified over roughly 18 PCR cycles. From the reads, TCRdb called clonotypes with MiXCR, one entry per CDR3 protein. The sample lists tens of thousands of distinct CDR3 sequences, under 20% occurring once. The time point here: after trial treatment. Noted treatment: LDRT plus nivolumab, ipilimumab, low-dose cyclophosphamide and aspirin (RACIN trial). The starting material was PBMCs, obtained after low-dose radiotherapy plus immunotherapy. These receptors came from a male donor with prostate cancer.

This clonotype was picked up many times. The V gene is TRBV29-1, the J gene TRBJ1-2, with 7 bases matching TRBD1. V lost 5 bases, J lost 0 bases, and 6 bases stayed unmatched. The germline V gene has CDR1 SQVTM and CDR2 ANQGSEA. This CDR3 is built from 14 residues. This chain's CDR3 is CSVRQGFPNYGYTF. The CDR3 DNA is TGCAGCGTTCGACAGGGATTTCCTAACTATGGCTACACCTTC.

At least ten counts were recorded for this clonotype. The chain joins TRBV20-1 to TRBJ1-1; no definite D call. Germline-derived CDR1 and CDR2 are DFQATT and SNEGSKA (reference sequence). CDR3 size: 18 residues. The CDR3 loop reads CSASLRGLGARTNTEAFF. Here the CDR3 DNA reads TGCAGCGCTTCACTCCGTGGCCTCGGAGCGAGGACGAACACTGAAGCTTTCTTT.

This clonotype was counted many times. The CDR3, as DNA: TGTGCCAGCAGCCAATCGCGGGACAGTATTAGTGAGCAGTTCTTC. The encoded protein is CASSQSRDSISEQFF. The chain couples TRBV7-2 to TRBJ2-1; D is perhaps TRBD1 (7 bases). CDR3 length: 15 amino acids. In germline, CDR1 is SGHTA, CDR2 FQGNSA. The ends were cut back, 5 bases at V and 9 bases at J, with 20 bases in the middle.

The table lists this clonotype with many counts. The V and J genes are TRBV6-2 or TRBV6-3 and TRBJ2-7, with D perhaps assigned TRBD1 or TRBD2 (5 bases each). Germline-derived CDR1 and CDR2 are MNHEY and SVGEGT. V was clipped by 7 bases and J by 3 bases, with 22 bases between them. The CDR3 totals 16 residues. CDR3 in amino acids: CASNHKAYGTDYEQYF. CDR3 sequence (DNA): TGTGCCAGCAACCACAAGGCTTACGGGACGGACTACGAGCAGTACTTC.

This clonotype showed up many times. The chain combines TRBV20-1 with TRBJ2-7; D unresolved. The V end lost 0 bases, the J end lost 3 bases, and 12 bases lay between the germline ends. This CDR3 comprises 14 residues. Germline CDR1 and CDR2: DFQATT and SNEGSKA (reference sequence). The CDR3: CSARDSLEYYEQYF. The DNA of the CDR3 is TGCAGTGCTAGAGATAGTCTAGAGTACTACGAGCAGTACTTC.

As for this clonotype: A single base is all that separates this from a far larger clone, so a read error is likely. Here the CDR3 reads CATSRTVNRDRDYNEQYF. Here the CDR3 DNA reads TGTGCCACCAGCAGAACCGTAAACCGGGACAGGGATTACAATGAGCAGTACTTC. The J gene is TRBJ2-5, the V gene TRBV15; TRBD1 matches at 9 bases. This CDR3 has 18 amino acids. Germline lookup yields CDR1 LNHNV and CDR2 YYDKDF (reference sequence). Unmatched junction bases numbered 21, after V lost 2 bases and J lost 11 bases.

This clonotype was counted at least ten times. The V gene is TRBV11-2, the J gene TRBJ2-1; 9 bases align to TRBD1. Germline-derived CDR1 and CDR2 are SGHAT and FQNNGV. The trim removed 5 bases at V and 2 bases at J, leaving 4 bases unmatched. This CDR3 is 15 amino acids long. As DNA, the CDR3 is TGTGCCAGCAGCAAGGACAGGGGAACCTACAATGAGCAGTTCTTC. It specifies CASSKDRGTYNEQFF.

This clonotype occurred a few times. The V call is TRBV6-2 or TRBV6-3, the J call TRBJ2-1; 7 nucleotides match TRBD2. There are 16 residues in the CDR3. Germline V CDR1 and CDR2: MNHEY, SVGEGT. V trimming: 0 bases; J trimming: 5 bases; junction bases outside the gene matches: 7. The CDR3 coding sequence is TGTGCCAGCAGTTACTCGAGAGGGAGGGAGAACAATGAGCAGTTCTTC. It yields the protein CASSYSRGRENNEQFF.

This clonotype was detected a few times. The chain is built from TRBV5-1 and TRBJ1-1, with D perhaps TRBD1 (5 bases). V shed 2 bases and J shed 3 bases, with 11 bases lying between them. The CDR3 is 14 residues long. CDR1 is SGHRS, CDR2 YFSETQ, per germline. This chain's CDR3 is CASSFTDRDTEAFF. The CDR3 nucleotides read TGCGCCAGCAGCTTTACTGACAGAGACACTGAAGCTTTCTTT.

DNA of the CDR3: TGTGCCAGTAGCAACATCGGGTCCTACGAGCAGTACTTC. It is translated as CASSNIGSYEQYF. The V call is TRBV19, the J call TRBJ2-7; no clear D. Trimming cost V 6 bases and J 1 base, with 10 bases left between them. Germline V gene sequence: CDR1 LNHDA, CDR2 SQIVND (reference sequence). This CDR3 region has 13 residues.

This clonotype was counted at least ten times. The chain couples TRBV24-1 to TRBJ2-6, with TRBD1 identical over 11 bases. The CDR3 totals 18 residues. CDR1 is KGHDR, CDR2 SFDVKD, per germline. The V gene end was trimmed by 3 bases and the J gene end by 3 bases; junction bases not matched to a gene: 6. CDR3 DNA sequence: TGTGCCACCAGTGATGGACAGGGGGCGATCGGTGGGGCCAACGTCCTGACTTTC. Its translation: CATSDGQGAIGGANVLTF.

This clonotype was observed at least ten times. The J gene is TRBJ2-5, the V gene TRBV4-1; 7 bases fit TRBD1. Per the germline V gene, CDR1 is MGHRA and CDR2 is YSYEKL. Trimming cost V 4 bases and J 1 base; bases outside gene matches: 6. CDR3 length: 15 amino acids. The CDR3 nucleotides are TGCGCCAGCAGCCTGACCGGGACAGCCCAAGAGACCCAGTACTTC. Protein product: CASSLTGTAQETQYF.

This clonotype was counted many times. This rearrangement joins TRBV7-9 to TRBJ2-3; D uncertain. CDR1 and CDR2 (germline): SEHNR, FQNEAQ (reference sequence). This CDR3 spans 12 amino acids. The V gene lost 4 bases and the J gene lost 2 bases, with 4 bases spanning the gap. The CDR3 region has the DNA TGTGCCAGCAGCTGGAACACAGATACGCAGTATTTT. Amino acid sequence: CASSWNTDTQYF.

Only a few counts were recorded for this clonotype. This chain joins TRBV19 and TRBJ2-7; 7 bases are a match to TRBD1. CDR3 length: 15 residues. With V trimmed by 4 bases and J by 2 bases, 8 bases remained unmatched. CDR1 and CDR2 (germline): LNHDA, SQIVND (reference sequence). The CDR3 coding sequence is TGTGCCAGTAGTACCACCCAGGACAGGACCTACGAGCAGTACTTC. It is translated as CASSTTQDRTYEQYF.

In its sample, this clonotype was seen many times. V gene TRBV3-1 combines with J gene TRBJ2-1, with D uncertain. Trimming left V 3 bases short and J 10 bases short, with 16 bases between. The CDR3 is made up of 14 amino acids. CDR1 and CDR2 (germline): LGHDT, YNNKEL (reference sequence). As DNA, the CDR3 is TGTGCCAGCAGCCACTTCATTCCGGGTCAAGAGCAGTTCTTC. Its translation is CASSHFIPGQEQFF.

This chain links TRBV2 with TRBJ2-1, with 8 bases matching TRBD2. This CDR3 has 15 residues. The germline V gene encodes CDR1 SNHLY and CDR2 FYNNEI. V trimming: 7 bases; J trimming: 2 bases; junction bases outside the gene matches: 7. The CDR3 nucleotides are TGTGCCAGCACCCCATTAGCGGGGCCCTACAATGAGCAGTTCTTC. Residues: CASTPLAGPYNEQFF.

This clonotype showed up just a few times. This may stem from a read error, because a much larger clone lies one nucleotide away. This rearrangement joins TRBV7-9 to TRBJ1-2; D might be TRBD1 (5 bases). The CDR3 is made up of 15 amino acids. Germline assignment: CDR1 SEHNR and CDR2 FQNEAQ (reference sequence). CDR3 sequence: CANSLEVRRVRGYTF. CDR3 in DNA: TGTGCCAACAGCTTAGAGGTTCGCAGGGTCCGTGGCTACACCTTC.

In this sample, this clonotype turned up many times. V is TRBV27 and J is TRBJ2-7; the match to TRBD1 covers 7 bases. CDR3 length equals 16 residues. Trimming took 6 bases from V and 1 from J; bases not matched to a gene: 12. The germline V gene has CDR1 MNHEY and CDR2 SMNVEV (reference sequence). CDR3 sequence reads: CASRLPPGQRSYEQYF. The CDR3 nucleotides are TGTGCCAGCAGATTGCCTCCGGGACAGCGTTCCTACGAGCAGTACTTC.

This clonotype came up many times. The chain links TRBV7-9 to TRBJ2-5, with TRBD2 identical over 15 bases. The V segment lost 4 bases and the J segment 3 bases; nucleotides outside the gene matches: 3. Germline CDR1 and CDR2: SEHNR and FQNEAQ (reference sequence). This CDR3 contains 16 residues. CDR3 bases: TGTGCCAGCAGCTCCCGGACTAGCGGGAGGGAAGAGACCCAGTACTTC. Protein product: CASSSRTSGREETQYF.

This clonotype showed up just a few times. A far more abundant clone sits one base away, making this likely a read error. The genes are TRBV4-3 and TRBJ2-5; 8 nucleotides match TRBD1. J gave up 4 bases and V 3 bases, and 1 base lay outside the gene matches. Germline V gives CDR1 LGHNA, CDR2 YSLEER. The CDR3 contains 13 residues. CDR3 region: CASSHTGGETQYF. CDR3 DNA: TGCGCCAGCAGCCATACAGGGGGAGAGACCCAGTACTTC.

This clonotype was counted ten times or more. This chain joins TRBV7-2 and TRBJ2-3, with a weak D call TRBD1 (6 bases). This CDR3 is 15 amino acids long. The germline V gene has CDR1 SGHTA and CDR2 FQGNSA. Trimming removed 4 bases from V and 6 bases from J, with 17 bases in between. CDR3 sequence (DNA): TGTGCCAGCAGCTCCTCAGGGGCGTTCAGGGATACGCAGTATTTT. This codes for CASSSSGAFRDTQYF. The full variable domain, rest sourced from reference TRBV7-2 and TRBJ2-3, is GAGVSQSPSNKVTEKGKDVELRCDPISGHTALYWYRQSLGQGLEFLIYFQGNSAPDKSGLPSDRFSAERTGGSVSTLTIQRTQQEDSAVYLCASSSSGAFRDTQYFGPGTRLTVL.